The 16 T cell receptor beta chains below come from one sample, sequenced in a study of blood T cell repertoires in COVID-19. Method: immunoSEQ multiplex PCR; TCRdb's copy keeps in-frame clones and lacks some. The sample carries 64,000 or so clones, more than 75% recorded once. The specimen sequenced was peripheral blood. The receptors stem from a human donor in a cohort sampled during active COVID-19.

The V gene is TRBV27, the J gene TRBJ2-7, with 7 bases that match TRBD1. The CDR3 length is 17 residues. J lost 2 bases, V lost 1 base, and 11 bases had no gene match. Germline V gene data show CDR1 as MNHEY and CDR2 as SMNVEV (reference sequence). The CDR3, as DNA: TGTGCCAGCAGTTTATGGAAGAAAACAGGGGAGACCTACGAGCAGTACTTC. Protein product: CASSLWKKTGETYEQYF.

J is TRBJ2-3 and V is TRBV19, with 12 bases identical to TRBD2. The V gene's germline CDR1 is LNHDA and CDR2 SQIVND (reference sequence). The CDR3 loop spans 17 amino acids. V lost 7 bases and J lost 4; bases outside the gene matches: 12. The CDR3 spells CASIDIRLAGDADTQYF. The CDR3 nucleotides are TGTGCCAGTATTGACATCCGACTAGCGGGAGATGCAGATACGCAGTATTTT. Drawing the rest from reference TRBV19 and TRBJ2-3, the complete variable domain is DGGITQSPKYLFRKEGQNVTLSCEQNLNHDAMYWYRQDPGQGLRLIYYSQIVNDFQKGDIAEGYSVSREKKESFPLTVTSAQKNPTAFYLCASIDIRLAGDADTQYFGPGTRLTVL.

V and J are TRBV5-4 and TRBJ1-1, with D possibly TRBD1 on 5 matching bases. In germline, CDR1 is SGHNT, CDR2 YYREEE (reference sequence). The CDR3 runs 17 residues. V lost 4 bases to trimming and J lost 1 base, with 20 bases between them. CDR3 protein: CASSPRVTAKPNTEAFF. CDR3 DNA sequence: TGTGCCAGCAGCCCCAGGGTAACAGCAAAACCGAACACTGAAGCTTTCTTT.

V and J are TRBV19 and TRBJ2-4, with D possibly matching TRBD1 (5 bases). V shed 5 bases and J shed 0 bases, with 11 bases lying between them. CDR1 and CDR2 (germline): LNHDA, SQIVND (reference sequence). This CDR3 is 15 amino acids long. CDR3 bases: TGTGCCAGTAGTTGGGGCAGGGTAGCCAAAAACATTCAGTACTTC. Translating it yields CASSWGRVAKNIQYF.

The CDR3 is CASSQDPLAGMTDTQYF. The DNA for the CDR3 is TGCGCCAGCAGCCAAGATCCCCTAGCGGGAATGACAGATACGCAGTATTTT. The chain has TRBV4-1 and TRBJ2-3, with 9 bases lining up with TRBD2. Germline V gene sequence: CDR1 MGHRA, CDR2 YSYEKL. The V and J ends lost 0 bases and 3 bases, in that order; junction bases with no gene match: 7. The CDR3 covers 17 residues.

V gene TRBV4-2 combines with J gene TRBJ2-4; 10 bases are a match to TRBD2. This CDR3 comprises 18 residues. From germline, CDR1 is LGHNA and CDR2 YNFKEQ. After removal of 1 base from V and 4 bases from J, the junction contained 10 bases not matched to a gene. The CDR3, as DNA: TGTGCCAGCAGCCAAGTCGGAACCCTAGCGGGGGAGAAAAACATTCAGTACTTC. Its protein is CASSQVGTLAGEKNIQYF.

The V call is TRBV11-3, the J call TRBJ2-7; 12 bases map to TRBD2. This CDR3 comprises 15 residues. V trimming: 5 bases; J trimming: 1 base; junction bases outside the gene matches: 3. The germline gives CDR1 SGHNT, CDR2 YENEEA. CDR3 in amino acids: CASSRTSGASYEQYF. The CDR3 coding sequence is TGTGCCAGCAGCCGGACTAGCGGGGCTTCCTACGAGCAGTACTTC. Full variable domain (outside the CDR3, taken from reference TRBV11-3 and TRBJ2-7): EAGVVQSPRYKIIEKKQPVAFWCNPISGHNTLYWYLQNLGQGPELLIRYENEEAVDDSQLPKDRFSAERLKGVDSTLKIQPAELGDSAVYLCASSRTSGASYEQYFGPGTRLTVT.

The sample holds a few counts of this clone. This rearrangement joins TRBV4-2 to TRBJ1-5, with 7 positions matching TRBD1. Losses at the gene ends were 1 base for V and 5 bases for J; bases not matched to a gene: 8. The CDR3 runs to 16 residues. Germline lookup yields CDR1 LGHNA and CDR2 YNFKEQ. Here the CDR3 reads CASSQGMGTADQPQHF. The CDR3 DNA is TGTGCCAGCAGCCAAGGGATGGGGACAGCAGATCAGCCCCAGCATTTT.

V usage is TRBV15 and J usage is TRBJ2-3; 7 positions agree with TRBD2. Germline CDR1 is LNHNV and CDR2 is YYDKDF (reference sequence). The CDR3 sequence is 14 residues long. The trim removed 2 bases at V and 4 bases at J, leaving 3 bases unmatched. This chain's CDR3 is CATSRPGGSDTQYF. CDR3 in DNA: TGTGCCACCAGCAGACCGGGGGGATCAGATACGCAGTATTTT.

The CDR3 sequence: CASQLGQGESTEAFF. The CDR3, as DNA: TGTGCCAGCCAATTAGGACAGGGAGAATCCACTGAAGCTTTCTTT. The rearrangement uses TRBV21-1 and TRBJ1-1; the table's D call of TRBD1 was not tested on the DNA. TRBV21-1 is termed a pseudogene. CDR3 size: 15 residues.

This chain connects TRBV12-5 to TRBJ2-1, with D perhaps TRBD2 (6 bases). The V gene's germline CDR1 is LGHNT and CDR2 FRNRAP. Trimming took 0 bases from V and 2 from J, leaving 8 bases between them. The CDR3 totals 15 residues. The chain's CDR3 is CASGLVGGPYNEQFF. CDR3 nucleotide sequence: TGTGCTAGTGGTTTGGTGGGGGGACCCTACAATGAGCAGTTCTTC.

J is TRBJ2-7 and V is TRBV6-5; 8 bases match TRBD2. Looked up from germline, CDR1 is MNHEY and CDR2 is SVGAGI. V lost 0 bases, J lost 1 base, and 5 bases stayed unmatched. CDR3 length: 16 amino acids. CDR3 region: CASSYSSGGRSYEQYF. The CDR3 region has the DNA TGTGCCAGCAGTTACTCGAGCGGGGGCCGATCCTACGAGCAGTACTTC.

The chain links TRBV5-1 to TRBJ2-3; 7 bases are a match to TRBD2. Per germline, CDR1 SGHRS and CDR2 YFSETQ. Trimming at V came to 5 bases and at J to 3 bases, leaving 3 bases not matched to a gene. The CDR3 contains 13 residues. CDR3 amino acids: CASSQLATDTQYF. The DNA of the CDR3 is TGCGCCAGCAGTCAACTAGCGACAGATACGCAGTATTTT.

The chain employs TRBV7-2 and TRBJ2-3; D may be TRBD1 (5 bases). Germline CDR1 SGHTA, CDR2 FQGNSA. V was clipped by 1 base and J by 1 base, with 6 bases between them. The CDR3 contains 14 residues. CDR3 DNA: TGTGCCAGCAGCTTAGGACAGCGCACAGATACGCAGTATTTT. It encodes CASSLGQRTDTQYF.

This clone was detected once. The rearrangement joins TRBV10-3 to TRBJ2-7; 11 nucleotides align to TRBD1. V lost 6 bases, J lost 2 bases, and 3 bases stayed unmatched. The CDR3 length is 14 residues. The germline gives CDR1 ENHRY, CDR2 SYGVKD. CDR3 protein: CAIRGDRGAYEQYF. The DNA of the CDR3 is TGTGCCATCAGGGGGGACAGGGGGGCCTACGAGCAGTACTTC.

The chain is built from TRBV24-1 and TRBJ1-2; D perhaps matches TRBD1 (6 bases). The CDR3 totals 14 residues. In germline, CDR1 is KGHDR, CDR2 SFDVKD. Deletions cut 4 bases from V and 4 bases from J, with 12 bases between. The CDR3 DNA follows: TGTGCCACCAGTGACTCGCCGACAGGCTATGGCTACACCTTC. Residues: CATSDSPTGYGYTF.